Presented here are 26 T cell receptor beta chains from one specimen sequenced in a study of early T cells in non-severe SARS-CoV-2 infection. TCRdb analysed the 5' RACE reads with MiXCR anew, one entry per CDR3 protein. Of about 64,000 distinct CDR3 sequences in the sample, less than 9.5% were seen once. The sequencing here drew on whole blood, taken at baseline. The receptors come from an adult who was a healthcare worker with PCR-confirmed SARS-CoV-2 infection or an uninfected control (not recorded which).

This clonotype appeared many times. The V gene is TRBV7-2, the J gene TRBJ2-5; 8 bases are shared with TRBD2. The CDR3 loop spans 18 amino acids. J lost 4 bases, V lost 4 bases, and 17 bases had no gene match. Germline loops: CDR1 SGHTA, CDR2 FQGNSA. This chain's CDR3 is CASSSRPGVAGSRETQYF. CDR3 nucleotide sequence: TGTGCCAGCAGCTCCCGCCCCGGGGTAGCGGGATCCCGAGAGACCCAGTACTTC. The full variable domain, with the rest looked up from reference TRBV7-2 and TRBJ2-5, is GAGVSQSPSNKVTEKGKDVELRCDPISGHTALYWYRQSLGQGLEFLIYFQGNSAPDKSGLPSDRFSAERTGGSVSTLTIQRTQQEDSAVYLCASSSRPGVAGSRETQYFGPGTRLLVL.

This clonotype appeared many times. The chain's CDR3 is CAIGLAGGQGDTQYF. CDR3 DNA sequence: TGTGCCATCGGGTTAGCGGGAGGGCAAGGAGATACGCAGTATTTT. The rearrangement joins TRBV10-3 to TRBJ2-3; TRBD2 matches 11 bases. Germline lookup yields CDR1 ENHRY and CDR2 SYGVKD. J lost 5 bases, V lost 8 bases, and 9 bases had no gene match. The CDR3 is 15 residues long.

This clonotype was detected many times. V is TRBV21-1 and J is TRBJ1-1; the table's TRBD1 call for D was not verified on the DNA. TRBV21-1 is deemed a pseudogene. This CDR3 spans 14 amino acids. CDR3 DNA: TGTGCCAGCAGCAAAGAAGACAGGGAGACTGAAGCTTTCTTT. Amino acid sequence: CASSKEDRETEAFF.

The chain has TRBV2 and TRBJ2-2; D gene ambiguous. The germline gives CDR1 SNHLY, CDR2 FYNNEI. V lost 8 bases and J lost 7, with 17 bases in between. This CDR3 has 14 amino acids. CDR3 bases: TGTGCCAGCGGATCCGGGCGTTCGGGCGGGGAGCTGTTTTTT. It encodes CASGSGRSGGELFF.

The chain combines TRBV5-1 with TRBJ2-7; TRBD1 aligns across 7 bases. CDR1 is SGHRS, CDR2 YFSETQ, per germline. CDR3 length equals 15 residues. With V trimmed by 4 bases and J by 0 bases, 7 bases remained unmatched. The DNA for the CDR3 is TGCGCCAGCAGCATCCAGACAGGGTTCTCCTACGAGCAGTACTTC. Its translation: CASSIQTGFSYEQYF.

This clonotype was found a few times. CDR3 DNA: TGTGCCATCAGTCCGGGACCGAGCGACGAGCAGTACTTC. Its protein is CAISPGPSDEQYF. V gene TRBV10-3 combines with J gene TRBJ2-7; D might be TRBD1 or TRBD2, each matching 5 bases. The V and J ends lost 5 bases and 5 bases respectively, with 13 bases between them. The CDR3 covers 13 residues. Germline V gene data show CDR1 as ENHRY and CDR2 as SYGVKD.

Concerning this clonotype: Just one base apart from a much larger clone, this may be a read error. V gene TRBV2 combines with J gene TRBJ2-7; D might be TRBD1 or TRBD2, each matching 5 bases. Germline values: CDR1 SNHLY, CDR2 FYNNEI. The CDR3 covers 15 residues. V was shortened by 8 bases and J by 3 bases, with 20 bases between the two germline ends. The CDR3 sequence is CASQTRGWEFYEQYF. CDR3 nucleotides: TGTGCCAGCCAAACTCGGGGCTGGGAGTTCTACGAGCAGTACTTC.

This clonotype was observed a handful of times. The chain uses TRBV5-4 and TRBJ2-7; 11 nucleotides match TRBD2. V was clipped by 4 bases and J by 6 bases; unmatched bases: 3. Germline CDR1 reads SGHNT; CDR2 reads YYREEE (reference sequence). The CDR3 is 13 residues long. The CDR3 DNA is TGTGCCAGCAGCATGGGACTAGCGGTCGAGCAGTACTTC. It specifies CASSMGLAVEQYF.

This chain connects TRBV9 to TRBJ1-1; 10 bases match TRBD1. The germline V gene has CDR1 SGDLS and CDR2 YYNGEE. The CDR3 is 17 amino acids. V gave up 0 bases and J gave up 3 bases; unmatched junction bases: 8. DNA of the CDR3: TGTGCCAGCAGCGTAGCCCCCGACAGGGGGCCTGACACTGAAGCTTTCTTT. Encoded protein: CASSVAPDRGPDTEAFF.

This clonotype was recorded many times. J is TRBJ2-1 and V is TRBV6-1; the match to TRBD1 covers 9 bases. The CDR3 is made up of 14 amino acids. CDR1 MNHNS and CDR2 SASEGT come from the germline V gene. V trimming: 6 bases; J trimming: 4 bases; junction bases outside the gene matches: 4. Here the CDR3 DNA reads TGTGCCAGCAGGGGACAGGGTCGGTACAATGAGCAGTTCTTC. Translated, it gives CASRGQGRYNEQFF.

The chain links TRBV19 to TRBJ2-7; possible D gene TRBD2, 5 bases. This CDR3 comprises 15 residues. CDR1 is LNHDA, CDR2 SQIVND, per germline (reference sequence). Between the trimmed V and J ends, which lost 0 bases and 2 bases, there was a span of 11 bases. Here the CDR3 DNA reads TGTGCCAGTAGTATAGAAGAGGGCAGAGCCTACGAGCAGTACTTC. Translation: CASSIEEGRAYEQYF.

This rearrangement joins TRBV7-6 to TRBJ2-6, with TRBD2 matching over 12 bases. V shed 4 bases and J 5 bases; nucleotides not matched to a gene: 9. The V gene's germline CDR1 is SGHVS and CDR2 FNYEAQ. This CDR3 comprises 18 residues. The CDR3 is CASSSRTSGRSWANVLTF. CDR3 in DNA: TGTGCCAGCAGCTCGAGAACTAGCGGGAGGAGCTGGGCCAACGTCCTGACTTTC.

V and J are TRBV7-9 and TRBJ1-5, with TRBD1 matching 10 bases. The CDR3 loop spans 14 amino acids. Germline V lookup: CDR1 SEHNR, CDR2 FQNEAQ (reference sequence). The V and J ends lost 4 bases and 4 bases, in that order; junction bases with no gene match: 1. CDR3 amino acids: CASSWDRGNQPQHF. For the CDR3, the DNA is TGTGCCAGCAGCTGGGACAGGGGAAATCAGCCCCAGCATTTT.

The V and J genes are TRBV7-2 and TRBJ2-1; no firm D call. The length of the CDR3 is 15 residues. The V and J ends lost 5 bases and 3 bases respectively, with 14 bases between them. Germline V CDR1 and CDR2: SGHTA, FQGNSA. CDR3 nucleotide sequence: TGTGCCAGCAGCCCCCAGTCTGCTAGCTACAATGAGCAGTTCTTC. Encoded protein: CASSPQSASYNEQFF.

The chain recombines TRBV5-1 with TRBJ1-4; 7 bases are a match to TRBD1. The CDR3 has 15 residues. Germline V lookup: CDR1 SGHRS, CDR2 YFSETQ. V lost 4 bases, J lost 8 bases, and 11 bases stayed unmatched. The CDR3 bases are TGCGCCAGCAGCGCCCGACAGGGAGAAAGGGAAAAACTGTTTTTT. It specifies CASSARQGEREKLFF.

V is TRBV20-1 and J is TRBJ2-7, with 12 bases lining up with TRBD1. J gave up 5 bases and V 3 bases, and 5 bases lay outside the gene matches. The length of the CDR3 is 14 residues. Germline V CDR1 and CDR2: DFQATT, SNEGSKA (reference sequence). CDR3 amino acids: CSASGTGGFHEQYF. In DNA, the CDR3 is TGCAGTGCTAGCGGGACAGGGGGCTTCCACGAGCAGTACTTC.

Only a few counts were recorded for this clonotype. The genes are TRBV6-1 and TRBJ2-3; TRBD1 agrees at 7 bases. The germline V gene has CDR1 MNHNS and CDR2 SASEGT. This CDR3 has 14 residues. V dropped 8 bases and J dropped 2; count of bases not matched to a gene: 7. The CDR3 here is CASLEGAHTDTQYF. The CDR3, as DNA: TGTGCCAGCTTAGAGGGGGCTCACACAGATACGCAGTATTTT.

At least ten counts were recorded for this clonotype. The chain links TRBV7-2 to TRBJ2-7; no clear D gene. CDR3 length: 11 amino acids. Germline CDR1 reads SGHTA; CDR2 reads FQGNSA. The V end was cut by 2 bases, the J end by 6 bases, with 5 bases between. CDR3 in DNA: TGTGCCAGCAGCTTATTCGGCGAGCAGTACTTC. Amino acids: CASSLFGEQYF.

The rearrangement links TRBV7-9 to TRBJ2-1, with 15 bases identical to TRBD2. The germline V gene encodes CDR1 SEHNR and CDR2 FQNEAQ (reference sequence). The CDR3 consists of 15 residues. V trimming: 4 bases; J trimming: 8 bases; junction bases outside the gene matches: 3. The CDR3: CASSSGLAGGYEQFF. The CDR3 region has the DNA TGTGCCAGCAGCTCCGGACTAGCGGGAGGGTATGAGCAGTTCTTC.

This clonotype came up a few times. The gene calls are TRBV3-1 and TRBJ2-3, with D perhaps TRBD1 or TRBD2 (5 bases each). Germline assignment: CDR1 LGHDT and CDR2 YNNKEL (reference sequence). Trimming pared 0 bases from V and 10 bases from J, leaving 11 bases between. The CDR3 sequence is 13 residues long. The CDR3 is CASSQDRLGAQYF. The CDR3 nucleotides read TGTGCCAGCAGCCAAGATAGGCTGGGGGCGCAGTATTTT.

In its sample, this clonotype was seen many times. This rearrangement joins TRBV6-2 or TRBV6-3 to TRBJ2-2; D is unresolved. The CDR3 has 15 residues. V shed 6 bases and J shed 5 bases, with 16 bases lying between them. Germline CDR1 and CDR2: MNHEY and SVGEGT. For the CDR3, the DNA is TGTGCCAGCAGAGTCCGCCACCTGCTTACCGGGGAGCTGTTTTTT. This sequence encodes CASRVRHLLTGELFF.

This clonotype appeared many times. V and J are TRBV4-2 and TRBJ2-3; tentatively, D is TRBD2 (6 bases). In germline, CDR1 is LGHNA, CDR2 YNFKEQ. Trimming shortened V by 4 bases and J by 5 bases, and 19 bases separated the two germline ends. The CDR3 spans 16 residues. As DNA, the CDR3 is TGTGCCAGCAGCCCCCGGGGGACGGGAGACGGAGATACGCAGTATTTT. As protein: CASSPRGTGDGDTQYF.

This clonotype was picked up a small number of times. The chain carries TRBV7-3 and TRBJ2-3, with 13 bases matching TRBD2. In germline, CDR1 is SGHTA, CDR2 FQGTGA. The CDR3 consists of 16 residues. With 4 bases clipped from V and 4 bases from J, the junction kept 5 bases outside the gene matches. CDR3 region: CASSWGLAGRSDTQYF. CDR3 sequence (DNA): TGTGCCAGCAGCTGGGGACTAGCGGGGCGCTCAGATACGCAGTATTTT.

By frequency in the sample, this clonotype is medium-sized. V is TRBV4-3 and J is TRBJ2-6, with 10 positions matching TRBD1. The CDR3 runs to 17 residues. V dropped 10 bases and J dropped 0; count of bases not matched to a gene: 9. Per the germline V gene, CDR1 is LGHNA and CDR2 is YSLEER. The CDR3 bases are TGCGCCACTGCCTCCGGGACAGGGGTCTCTGGGGCCAACGTCCTGACTTTC. It yields the protein CATASGTGVSGANVLTF.

This clonotype was observed a few times. The chain is built from TRBV7-9 and TRBJ2-3; D unresolved. The CDR3 runs 15 residues. V was pared by 5 bases and J by 2 bases, with 14 bases between. From germline, CDR1 is SEHNR and CDR2 FQNEAQ (reference sequence). This CDR3 is CASSRQARNTDTQYF. CDR3 DNA sequence: TGTGCCAGCAGCCGCCAGGCGCGGAACACAGATACGCAGTATTTT.

This clonotype has at least ten counts. V and J are TRBV20-1 and TRBJ2-7; 8 bases are a match to TRBD2. V shed 2 bases and J 6 bases; nucleotides not matched to a gene: 9. Germline loops: CDR1 DFQATT, CDR2 SNEGSKA (reference sequence). This CDR3 has 14 amino acids. CDR3 amino acids: CSARLTGGPGEQYF. CDR3 coding DNA: TGCAGTGCTAGACTGACGGGAGGGCCTGGCGAGCAGTACTTC.